Listed below are T cell receptor beta chains from one sample, sequenced in a study of T cell repertoires in cytomegalovirus infection. The antigens of these receptors remain unknown. TCRdb redid the calling of the reads with MiXCR, one entry per CDR3 protein. The sample lists around 750,000 distinct CDR3 sequences; about 31% were seen once. The sequencing here drew on cultured CD8+ T cells from PBMCs, taken from culture after CMV antigen stimulation. The source is a human donor in good health (CMV status not recorded). Some clones in this sample may be carry-over from other donors' samples. Both conserved end residues are part of each CDR3. D genes are given only for firm matches. Clone size is not always given. Where it is, it says once, few, many or a class for expanded clones.

>TRBJ2-5|14|NA|NA|TRBV7-9
TGTGCCAGCAGCTTAGCGGAGGAAGAAGAGACCCAGTACTTC
CASSLAEEEETQYF
>TRBJ1-2|14|NA|few|TRBV12-3/TRBV12-4
TGTGCCAGCAGTCCGGGGACGGTCGCTTATGGCTACACCTTC
CASSPGTVAYGYTF
>TRBJ1-6|15|NA|NA|TRBV7-9
TGTGCCAGCAGCCTAGATCGAGAGTGGGGATCACCCCTCCACTTT
CASSLDREWGSPLHF
>TRBJ2-5|16|TRBD1|NA|TRBV12-3/TRBV12-4
TGTGCCAGCACCTTTCACTCCGGGACAGAGGAAGAGACCCAGTACTTC
CASTFHSGTEEETQYF
>TRBJ1-1|21|TRBD1|NA|TRBV11-2
TGTGCCAGCAGCTCGTACCGCCGACCGGGACAGGGTGTTTATTTCGACACTGAAGCTTTCTTT
CASSSYRRPGQGVYFDTEAFF
>TRBJ1-5|18|NA|NA|TRBV6-1
TGTGCCAGCAGTGAAGCGGGGGTGACAGATTTTAGCAATCAGCCCCAGCATTTT
CASSEAGVTDFSNQPQHF
>TRBJ1-6|16|NA|few|TRBV6-8
TGTGCCAGCAGTTCCCCAGACGGCCGCTATAATTCACCCCTCCACTTT
CASSSPDGRYNSPLHF
>TRBJ1-1|12|NA|NA|TRBV6-2/TRBV6-3
TGTGCCAGCAGGGAAGGTACCACTGAAGCTTTCTTT
CASREGTTEAFF
>TRBJ1-1|13|NA|NA|TRBV19
TGTGCCAGTAGTTTTCAGGCAGACACTGAAGCTTTCTTT
CASSFQADTEAFF
>TRBJ1-1|16|NA|NA|TRBV4-1
TGCGCCGGCAGCCAAGAAAGCGGGGTGTTGAACACTGAAGCTTTCTTT
CAGSQESGVLNTEAFF
>TRBJ2-1|14|TRBD1|NA|TRBV14
TGTGCCAGCAGCCCCCGGCTGACAGGGCCTGAGCAGTTCTTC
CASSPRLTGPEQFF
>TRBJ1-4|14|NA|many|TRBV7-6
TGTGCCAGCAGCGGACAGAATAGAAATGAAAAACTGTTTTTT
CASSGQNRNEKLFF
>TRBJ1-1|17|TRBD1|few|TRBV7-6
TGTGCCAGCAGCTTAGCGTGGCCAGGGGGAGAGAACACTGAAGCTTTCTTT
CASSLAWPGGENTEAFF
>TRBJ2-5|15|NA|few|TRBV7-8
TGTGCCAGCAGTCTAATACAGGGACTATTAGAGACCCAGTACTTC
CASSLIQGLLETQYF
>TRBJ1-1|11|NA|many|TRBV6-1
TGTGCCAGCAGACCCAACACTGAAGCTTTCTTT
CASRPNTEAFF
>TRBJ1-2|15|TRBD1|NA|TRBV7-9
TGTGCCAGCAGCAAGGGGACAGGGTATCGGGAAGGCTACACCTTC
CASSKGTGYREGYTF
>TRBJ1-1|15|TRBD1|NA|TRBV12-5
TGTGCTAGTGGTTCTAGGGACAGACTGAACACTGAAGCTTTCTTT
CASGSRDRLNTEAFF
>TRBJ1-5|19|NA|many|TRBV12-3/TRBV12-4
TGTGCCAGCAGTTCACAAATTTCGGGTCTAAAGTGGTTCGTTCAGCCCCAGCATTTT
CASSSQISGLKWFVQPQHF
>TRBJ2-1|16|NA|NA|TRBV10-3
TGTGCCATCAGTGGTAGTCAAGAGAGCTCCTACAATGAGCAGTTCTTC
CAISGSQESSYNEQFF
>TRBJ2-5|16|NA|NA|TRBV4-1
TGCGCCAGCAGCCAAGATATCCCGCCAGCACCAGGGACCCAGTACTTC
CASSQDIPPAPGTQYF
>TRBJ2-2|16|NA|few|TRBV27
TGTGCCAGCAGCCCAGGGAACCACGCGAACACCGGGGAGCTGTTTTTT
CASSPGNHANTGELFF
>TRBJ2-5|16|TRBD2|NA|TRBV27
TGTGCCAGCAGTTTATTGCCAGCGGGGGCCTTGGGGACCCAGTACTTC
CASSLLPAGALGTQYF
>TRBJ2-1|14|NA|few|TRBV7-9
TGTGCCAGCAGCTTAGCGACCCCTCTCAATGAGCAGTTCTTC
CASSLATPLNEQFF
>TRBJ2-3|22|TRBD2|few|TRBV4-1
TGCGCCAGCAGCCACGCACTAGCGGGGGGGAAGATAATACCATCTAGCACAGATACGCAGTATTTT
CASSHALAGGKIIPSSTDTQYF
>TRBJ1-2|13|TRBD1|NA|TRBV20-1
TGCAGTGCTACCCTGGGACAGCCCTATGGCTACACCTTC
CSATLGQPYGYTF
>TRBJ1-5|16|NA|few|TRBV6-5
TGTGCCAGCAGTCTAGGGGGGCAGGTTAGCAATCAGCCCCAGCATTTT
CASSLGGQVSNQPQHF
>TRBJ2-5|17|TRBD1|few|TRBV6-1
TGTGCCAGCAGTGTGGGGACAGGGGCCGACTACCAAGAGACCCAGTACTTC
CASSVGTGADYQETQYF
>TRBJ1-6|17|NA|NA|TRBV6-1
TGTGCCAGCAGTGAATTGGGGTTATGGTCCTATAATTCACCCCTCCACTTT
CASSELGLWSYNSPLHF
>TRBJ2-3|18|TRBD1|few|TRBV6-7
TGTGCCAGCAGTTCCCGCGACGGGAAGACAGGGATGTCAGATACGCAGTATTTT
CASSSRDGKTGMSDTQYF
>TRBJ1-1|17|NA|NA|TRBV6-5
TGTGCCAGCAGTTACTGGGGCAGGGGCGTCATGAACACTGAAGCTTTCTTT
CASSYWGRGVMNTEAFF
>TRBJ2-3|15|TRBD1|NA|TRBV10-3
TGTGCCATCAGAGTCCGGGACAGGGGGCAAGATACGCAGTATTTT
CAIRVRDRGQDTQYF
>TRBJ2-5|18|NA|few|TRBV6-5
TGTGCCAGCAGTTACTCCTTAGGGGGATTCCCATTCCAAGAGACCCAGTACTTC
CASSYSLGGFPFQETQYF
>TRBJ1-4|15|NA|few|TRBV7-9
TGTGCCAGCAGTCTTCCGGGACATCTTACTGAAAAACTGTTTTTT
CASSLPGHLTEKLFF
>TRBJ2-2|14|NA|few|TRBV4-1
TGCGCCAGCACCGAGACAGGATACACCGGGGAGCTGTTTTTT
CASTETGYTGELFF
>TRBJ1-1|13|NA|NA|TRBV6-1
TGTGCCAGCTGTGGGGGAAAGTCCACTGAAGCTTTCTTT
CASCGGKSTEAFF
>TRBJ1-2|14|NA|NA|TRBV7-3
TGTGCCAGCAGCTCGCATCCAGGGTATGGTGGCTACACCTTC
CASSSHPGYGGYTF
>TRBJ1-6|16|TRBD1|many|TRBV7-9
TGTGCCAGCAGCGACAGGGGGAACCAATATAATTCACCCCTCCACTTT
CASSDRGNQYNSPLHF
>TRBJ2-1|16|NA|NA|TRBV12-3/TRBV12-4
TGTGCCAGCAGTTCCCCGACTAGTGTTGAAGACAATGAGCAGTTCTTC
CASSSPTSVEDNEQFF
>TRBJ2-1|16|NA|few|TRBV29-1
TGCAGCGTCGAAGGGATACAGGGGAGGTCCTACAATGAGCAGTTCTTC
CSVEGIQGRSYNEQFF
>TRBJ2-3|16|TRBD2|NA|TRBV19
TGTGCCAGTAGTCGCGCTAGCGGGGGTAACGAAGATACGCAGTATTTT
CASSRASGGNEDTQYF
>TRBJ2-1|14|NA|few|TRBV11-2
TGTGCCAGCAGCTGGGGGTTTGCCGGCAATGAGCAGTTCTTC
CASSWGFAGNEQFF
>TRBJ1-5|16|NA|once|TRBV6-5
TGTGCCAGCAGTCTAAGGGGGGATCGAGGCAATCAGCCCCAGCATTTT
CASSLRGDRGNQPQHF
>TRBJ2-3|15|NA|NA|TRBV10-3
TGTGCCATCAGTGAGTCAAGCGCGAGCACAGATACGCAGTATTTT
CAISESSASTDTQYF
>TRBJ1-3|15|TRBD1|NA|TRBV25-1
TGTGCCAGCAGCACGGACAGGGGAGGGAGAGACACCATATATTTT
CASSTDRGGRDTIYF
>TRBJ2-2|16|TRBD1|few|TRBV7-9
TGTGCCAGCAGTTTCCCTGGACAGGGACTCACTGGGGAGCTGTTTTTT
CASSFPGQGLTGELFF
>TRBJ2-7|16|TRBD1|few|TRBV7-6
TGTGCCAGCAGCTCTACCTTTGGGACAGGAGCCTACGAGCAGTACTTC
CASSSTFGTGAYEQYF
>TRBJ1-6|14|NA|NA|TRBV12-3/TRBV12-4
TGTGCCAGCAGTCCAGGCGGTATTGGGTCACCCCTCCACTTT
CASSPGGIGSPLHF
>TRBJ2-7|11|NA|few|TRBV7-9
TGTGCCAGCACCCAAGGCTACGAGCAGTACTTC
CASTQGYEQYF
>TRBJ2-3|19|TRBD1|NA|TRBV4-3
TGCGCCAGCAGCCAAGACCGGACAGGGTTCGCGCCGTTCACAGATACGCAGTATTTT
CASSQDRTGFAPFTDTQYF
>TRBJ1-2|11|TRBD1|NA|TRBV10-3
TGTGCCATCGGGACAGGGGATGGCTACACCTTC
CAIGTGDGYTF
>TRBJ1-6|15|NA|NA|TRBV5-4
TGTGCCAGCAGCTTGGGGGAGTCTTATAATTCACCCCTCCACTTT
CASSLGESYNSPLHF
>TRBJ1-3|14|NA|NA|TRBV5-1
TGCGCCAGCAGCTCGGGGTACTCTGGAAACACCATATATTTT
CASSSGYSGNTIYF